These 29 T cell receptor beta chains were all obtained from the same sample, sequenced in a study of blood T cell repertoires in COVID-19. Clones were sequenced by immunoSEQ multiplex PCR, and TCRdb holds only the in-frame ones, with some missing. The sample has around 20,000 clones; roughly nine tenths are singletons. Sequenced sample: peripheral blood. These receptor sequences come from a human donor with active COVID-19. The donor label of this sample is uncertain.

V gene TRBV28 combines with J gene TRBJ1-3, with unresolved D. CDR1 and CDR2 from the germline V gene are MDHEN and SYDVKM. This CDR3 has 11 amino acids. V lost 5 bases, J lost 6 bases, and 5 bases lay in between. The CDR3 is CASSVLNTIYF. The CDR3 region has the DNA TGTGCCAGCAGTGTACTAAACACCATATATTTT.

The chain carries TRBV24-1 and TRBJ2-6; TRBD1 might be the D (5 bases). Germline V CDR1 and CDR2: KGHDR, SFDVKD. Trimming pared 6 bases from V and 7 bases from J, leaving 12 bases between. The CDR3 loop spans 14 amino acids. CDR3 amino acids: CATSSRARANVLTF. The CDR3 region has the DNA TGTGCCACCAGTAGCAGGGCTCGAGCCAACGTCCTGACTTTC.

The chain combines TRBV11-3 with TRBJ1-4; D not resolved. CDR3 length equals 14 residues. V lost 1 base, J lost 0 bases, and 3 bases lay in between. The germline V gene encodes CDR1 SGHNT and CDR2 YENEEA. CDR3: CASSLAATNEKLFF. In DNA form, the CDR3 reads TGTGCCAGCAGCTTAGCTGCAACTAATGAAAAACTGTTTTTT.

The V and J genes are TRBV19 and TRBJ2-3; a possible D gene is TRBD2 (6 bases). The CDR3 runs 13 residues. Germline CDR1 is LNHDA and CDR2 is SQIVND (reference sequence). Trimming left V 5 bases short and J 2 bases short, with 8 bases between. This chain's CDR3 is CASSERATDTQYF. The CDR3 DNA reads as TGTGCCAGTAGTGAGCGGGCCACAGATACGCAGTATTTT.

The chain links TRBV6-5 to TRBJ1-3; D gene unclear. The CDR3 runs 13 residues. CDR1 and CDR2 (germline): MNHEY, SVGAGI. The V end lost 4 bases, the J end lost 7 bases, and 11 bases lay between the germline ends. This chain's CDR3 is CASSSLGRNTIYF. The CDR3 DNA reads as TGTGCCAGCAGTTCCCTAGGGAGGAACACCATATATTTT.

The chain uses TRBV5-1 and TRBJ2-2; maybe TRBD1 (5 bases). Germline V gene sequence: CDR1 SGHRS, CDR2 YFSETQ. V was shortened by 4 bases and J by 6 bases, with 10 bases between the two germline ends. CDR3 length: 13 residues. CDR3 in DNA: TGCGCCAGCAGCACGGACATACCCGGGGAGCTGTTTTTT. It codes for CASSTDIPGELFF.

This clone was counted a few times. The chain carries TRBV6-5 and TRBJ2-7, with D tentatively TRBD2 (6 bases). The CDR3 is 13 amino acids. V gave up 7 bases and J gave up 9 bases, with 19 bases separating them. The V gene's germline CDR1 is MNHEY and CDR2 SVGAGI. The CDR3 DNA sequence: TGTGCCAGCATTGGGGACTTATCTACGAGGCAGTACTTC. This sequence encodes CASIGDLSTRQYF.

V and J are TRBV11-3 and TRBJ2-3, with 11 bases aligning to TRBD2. This CDR3 region has 16 residues. After removal of 5 bases from V and 2 bases from J, the junction contained 6 bases not matched to a gene. Looked up from germline, CDR1 is SGHNT and CDR2 is YENEEA. CDR3 in DNA: TGTGCCAGCAGCACCTTAGCGGGAGGGGTCACAGATACGCAGTATTTT. This sequence encodes CASSTLAGGVTDTQYF.

This chain links TRBV18 with TRBJ2-5, with D uncertain. V was shortened by 1 base and J by 7 bases, with 16 bases between the two germline ends. The CDR3 is 15 residues long. Germline loops: CDR1 KGHSH, CDR2 LQKENI. CDR3 in amino acids: CASSPQSLAPGTQYF. CDR3 DNA: TGTGCCAGCTCACCACAAAGTTTGGCTCCAGGGACCCAGTACTTC. The entire variable domain, with the rest obtained from reference TRBV18 and TRBJ2-5, is as follows: NAGVMQNPRHLVRRRGQEARLRCSPMKGHSHVYWYRQLPEEGLKFMVYLQKENIIDESGMPKERFSAEFPKEGPSILRIQQVVRGDSAAYFCASSPQSLAPGTQYFGPGTRLLVL.

V and J are TRBV19 and TRBJ1-1; D remains ambiguous. Germline lookup yields CDR1 LNHDA and CDR2 SQIVND (reference sequence). The CDR3 is 17 amino acids. The ends were cut back, 3 bases at V and 1 base at J, with 18 bases in the middle. The CDR3 region has the DNA TGTGCCAGTAGTATCGGTTTGGGGAGGGCGGAGAACACTGAAGCTTTCTTT. Translated: CASSIGLGRAENTEAFF.

This clone appeared a single time. The DNA for the CDR3 is TGTGCCATCAGTGATACGGCGGGGGCCACAGATACGCAGTATTTT. Translating gives CAISDTAGATDTQYF. This chain joins TRBV10-3 and TRBJ2-3; D is possibly TRBD2 (7 bases). Per the germline V gene, CDR1 is ENHRY and CDR2 is SYGVKD. The CDR3 contains 15 residues. V lost 3 bases and J lost 2, with 12 bases in between.

This clone was detected once. CDR3 amino acids: CASSSGTGLGWNSPLHF. CDR3 sequence (DNA): TGCGCCAGCAGCTCCGGGACAGGGCTTGGATGGAATTCACCCCTCCACTTT. The chain recombines TRBV5-1 with TRBJ1-6, with TRBD1 identical over 9 bases. The CDR3 length is 17 residues. CDR1 is SGHRS, CDR2 YFSETQ, per germline. V lost 3 bases, J lost 7 bases, and 11 bases stayed unmatched.

This clone appeared a few times. The chain has TRBV4-1 and TRBJ1-5; TRBD1 aligns across 8 bases. The CDR3 length is 16 residues. V lost 4 bases and J lost 4; bases outside the gene matches: 9. Germline V gene sequence: CDR1 MGHRA, CDR2 YSYEKL. The CDR3 spells CASSPQGTGRNQPQHF. The DNA for the CDR3 is TGCGCCAGCAGCCCCCAAGGGACAGGACGGAATCAGCCCCAGCATTTT.

This rearrangement joins TRBV2 to TRBJ2-6; 11 bases are shared with TRBD2. The length of the CDR3 is 15 residues. The V and J ends lost 3 bases and 9 bases, in that order; junction bases with no gene match: 4. Germline loops: CDR1 SNHLY, CDR2 FYNNEI. CDR3 sequence: CASSDTSGGVNVLTF. In DNA, the CDR3 is TGTGCCAGCAGTGACACTAGCGGGGGTGTCAACGTCCTGACTTTC.

The CDR3 region has the DNA TGTGCCAGCAGCACACCTAAGGACAGGGTTTCCTACGAGCAGTACTTC. Translation gives CASSTPKDRVSYEQYF. This chain joins TRBV5-8 and TRBJ2-7, with 8 nucleotides matching TRBD1. The CDR3 consists of 16 residues. The germline V gene encodes CDR1 SGHTS and CDR2 YDEGEE. Trimming at V came to 4 bases and at J to 1 base, leaving 10 bases not matched to a gene.

The J gene is TRBJ2-4, the V gene TRBV6-2 or TRBV6-3; 7 positions match TRBD1. With 4 bases clipped from V and 6 bases from J, the junction kept 6 bases outside the gene matches. This CDR3 is built from 14 residues. Germline V gene sequence: CDR1 MNHEY, CDR2 SVGEGT. The CDR3 nucleotides read TGTGCCAGCAGTTCCCGACAGGGTAGAAACATTCAGTACTTC. Protein product: CASSSRQGRNIQYF.

The genes are TRBV7-2 and TRBJ2-3, with D unresolved. The length of the CDR3 is 12 residues. CDR1 and CDR2 from the germline V gene are SGHTA and FQGNSA. Between the trimmed V and J ends, which lost 7 bases and 6 bases, there was a span of 11 bases. The CDR3 protein is CASTLGADTQYF. The CDR3 DNA sequence: TGTGCCAGCACCCTAGGAGCCGATACGCAGTATTTT.

The chain combines TRBV7-2 with TRBJ2-7; weak D call: TRBD1 (6 bases). Trimming left V 5 bases short and J 0 bases short, with 11 bases between. CDR3 length: 14 residues. Germline lookup yields CDR1 SGHTA and CDR2 FQGNSA. CDR3 coding DNA: TGTGCCAGCAGCCTCCGGGACATCTCCTACGAGCAGTACTTC. Amino acid sequence: CASSLRDISYEQYF.

The V gene is TRBV6-5, the J gene TRBJ2-3, with TRBD1 as a possible D gene (6 bases). Looked up from germline, CDR1 is MNHEY and CDR2 is SVGAGI. V dropped 0 bases and J dropped 9 bases, with 10 bases sitting between them. CDR3 size: 13 residues. For the CDR3, the DNA is TGTGCCAGCAGTTACTCGGGGGCCGGGACGCAGTATTTT. Translation gives CASSYSGAGTQYF.

The chain carries TRBV5-1 and TRBJ1-3, with 9 bases lining up with TRBD1. CDR1 is SGHRS and CDR2 is YFSETQ in the germline V gene. This CDR3 comprises 17 residues. Trimming at V came to 4 bases and at J to 2 bases, leaving 10 bases not matched to a gene. The CDR3: CASSVRDRDFAGNTIYF. CDR3 DNA sequence: TGCGCCAGCAGCGTCCGGGACAGGGACTTCGCTGGAAACACCATATATTTT.

V gene TRBV30 combines with J gene TRBJ1-5, with 10 bases aligning to TRBD1. Trimming at V came to 3 bases and at J to 11 bases, leaving 7 bases not matched to a gene. The CDR3 totals 13 residues. The germline gives CDR1 GTSNPN, CDR2 SVGIG (reference sequence). CDR3 bases: TGTGCCTGGAGCAGGGACAGGGGTTCGACCCAGCATTTT. It encodes CAWSRDRGSTQHF.

This clone has a single count. This chain connects TRBV7-2 to TRBJ2-7; maybe TRBD2 (5 bases). Trimming removed 5 bases from V and 3 bases from J, with 11 bases in between. This CDR3 is 13 amino acids long. The V gene's germline CDR1 is SGHTA and CDR2 FQGNSA. Written as DNA, the CDR3 is TGTGCCAGCAGCCCTAGCCAGTTCTACGAGCAGTACTTC. This encodes CASSPSQFYEQYF.

The chain joins TRBV12-3 or TRBV12-4 to TRBJ2-7; D may be TRBD2 (6 bases). Trimming cost V 8 bases and J 6 bases, with 17 bases left between them. The CDR3 extends over 13 amino acids. The CDR3 region is CASWRLGFGEQYF. The CDR3 DNA reads as TGTGCCAGCTGGAGACTAGGGTTTGGCGAGCAGTACTTC.

Written as DNA, the CDR3 is TGCGCCAGCAGCCAAGAGCAGGGGTCAACCAAAAACATTCAGTACTTC. Translation: CASSQEQGSTKNIQYF. The V and J genes are TRBV4-1 and TRBJ2-4; possible D gene TRBD1, 6 bases. Trimming pared 0 bases from V and 2 bases from J, leaving 11 bases between. The CDR3 has 16 amino acids. Per germline, CDR1 MGHRA and CDR2 YSYEKL.

The chain is built from TRBV4-1 and TRBJ2-7, with D uncertain. CDR3 size: 15 residues. V was trimmed by 1 base and J by 0 bases, leaving 10 bases between them. Looked up from germline, CDR1 is MGHRA and CDR2 is YSYEKL. The chain's CDR3 is CASSQATAGSYEQYF. CDR3 in DNA: TGCGCCAGCAGCCAAGCAACGGCAGGCTCCTACGAGCAGTACTTC.

This clone turned up a few times. The chain joins TRBV9 to TRBJ1-2; 9 bases fit TRBD1. Trimming at V came to 4 bases and at J to 6 bases, leaving 4 bases not matched to a gene. Germline-derived CDR1 and CDR2 are SGDLS and YYNGEE. The CDR3 length is 13 residues. For the CDR3, the DNA is TGTGCCAGCAGCTCGGGACAGGGAGATGGCTACACCTTC. Translating gives CASSSGQGDGYTF.

The chain uses TRBV21-1 and TRBJ2-5; the D call TRBD1 from the table was never checked on the DNA. TRBV21-1 is flagged as a pseudogene. The CDR3 is 15 amino acids. DNA for the CDR3: TGTGCCAGCAGCCTAACAGGGGGCAAACAAGAGACCCAGTACTTC. It specifies CASSLTGGKQETQYF.

The CDR3 reads CATRQAGVYEQYF. CDR3 DNA sequence: TGCGCCACCCGTCAAGCGGGAGTCTACGAGCAGTACTTC. J is TRBJ2-7 and V is TRBV5-1, with 8 bases fitting TRBD2. CDR1 and CDR2 from the germline V gene are SGHRS and YFSETQ. Trimming at V came to 9 bases and at J to 3 bases, leaving 8 bases not matched to a gene. The CDR3 runs to 13 residues.

This clone was counted once. The V call is TRBV19, the J call TRBJ1-6; D remains unclear. The germline V and J ends were trimmed by 6 bases and 6 bases, with 15 bases remaining between them. This CDR3 region has 15 residues. The germline V gene encodes CDR1 LNHDA and CDR2 SQIVND (reference sequence). The CDR3 reads CASSLTPGPNSPLHF. CDR3 nucleotides: TGTGCCAGTAGCCTAACGCCAGGTCCTAATTCACCCCTCCACTTT.